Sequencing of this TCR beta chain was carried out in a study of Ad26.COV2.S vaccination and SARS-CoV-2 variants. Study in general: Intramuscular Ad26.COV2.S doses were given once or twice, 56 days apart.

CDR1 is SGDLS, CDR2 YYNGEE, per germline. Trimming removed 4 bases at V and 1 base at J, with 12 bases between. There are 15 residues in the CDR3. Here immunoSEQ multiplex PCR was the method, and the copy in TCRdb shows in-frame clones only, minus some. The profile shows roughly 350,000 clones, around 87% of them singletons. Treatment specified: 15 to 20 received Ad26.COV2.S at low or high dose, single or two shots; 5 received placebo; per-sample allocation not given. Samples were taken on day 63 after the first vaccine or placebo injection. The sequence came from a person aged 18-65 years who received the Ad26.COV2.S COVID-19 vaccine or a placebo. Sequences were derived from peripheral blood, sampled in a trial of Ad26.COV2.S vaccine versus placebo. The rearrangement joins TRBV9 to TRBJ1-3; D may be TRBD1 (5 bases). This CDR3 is CASSLTGGSGNTIYF. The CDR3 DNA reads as TGTGCCAGCAGCCTGACGGGGGGTTCTGGAAACACCATATATTTT.